This section outlines one T cell receptor beta chain sequence together with its context. Original processing notes: Researchers report that nucleated cell counts were estimated from reference gene primer amplification. Using immunoSEQ multiplex PCR, the repertoire was profiled, and TCRdb retains in-frame clones only, with some absent. The DNA gave D and trimming, while V, J and clone size come from that table. The sample has 130,000 or so clones, over 75% seen once. CDR1 is KGHDR and CDR2 is SFDVKD in the germline V gene. J lost 11 bases, V lost 0 bases, and 1 base had no gene match. This CDR3 contains 13 residues. This sample stems from a study of blood T cell repertoires in COVID-19. As for the study in general: Samples of COVID-19 (acute and convalescent) were obtained from the United States, Italy and Spain. PBMCs, B-cell-depleted T cells, or T cells were the source of the cDNA or gDNA that made up the material.

Sequencing input: peripheral blood. V and J are TRBV24-1 and TRBJ1-5; 9 nucleotides agree with TRBD1. This TCR was recovered from a man aged 70 or older with active COVID-19. The CDR3 region has the DNA TGTGCCACCAGTGATTTGGACAGGGGGGCCCAGCATTTT. Protein product: CATSDLDRGAQHF.